This T cell receptor beta chain emerged from a study of T cell repertoires in cytomegalovirus infection (dated by TCRdb to the late 2010s). About the investigation overall: Donor HLA type was relevant to the analysis, as public TCR beta signatures indicated carriage of CMV infection together with the matching HLA type.

On the study overall, not on this receptor specifically: The ex vivo response was dominated by HLA-C-restricted CMV-specific TCR beta clonotypes, and the single most frequent clonotype in two of eight donors was supplied by these HLA-C-restricted clonotypes. In both this cohort and an independent cohort of more than 350 donors, the cumulative frequency of public TCR beta family members distinguished carriers of CMV infection plus the relevant HLA type.

This clonotype was counted a few times. Its antigen has not been determined. No per-base quality is available; no much larger clone lies one base away. Between the V and J ends, shortened by 9 bases and 4 bases respectively, the junction contains 24 bases. Taken from the germline V gene, the CDR1 and CDR2 loops are SGHTA and FQGNSA. From its cysteine to its phenylalanine, the CDR3 spans 16 amino acids. Just the 48-base CDR3 DNA is kept, in frame starting at base 1. TCRdb names Illumina HiSeq 1500 as the instrument used. The raw public reads went through TCRdb reprocessing: fastp at Q25, MiXCR clone calling, in-frame beta chains kept. Duplicate CDR3 protein sequences are folded into a single record with the most common DNA and genes. In all, the sample holds around 550,000 distinct CDR3 sequences, and more than 20% of those were seen once. Roughly 13% of the sample comes from the top ten.

The chain couples TRBV7-2 to TRBJ2-5; the D gene is perhaps TRBD2, from 7 matching bases. This receptor was identified in a human donor in good health (CMV status not recorded). Some clones in this sample may be carry-over from other donors' samples. The sequenced sample consisted of PBMCs. The CDR3 corresponds to CASSPWEGGRAETQYF. Here is the DNA: TGTGCCAGTAGCCCATGGGAGGGGGGGCGCGCAGAGACCCAGTACTTC.